This T cell receptor beta chain is from a study of OX40 agonist ivuxolimab in advanced cancers. Study background: The patients received ivuxolimab by intravenous route every 2 weeks at 0.01 to 10 mg/kg. The dose-escalation cohort was approximately 84% male, with a mean age of about 56 years, ranging about 20 to 85. Eligibility rules accepted prior anti-PD-1, anti-PD-L1 or anti-CTLA-4 therapy, and 30% to 40% had some. Study-wide results and caveats: No antigen was identified for the clonally expanded peripheral T cells.

For this clone: Its antigen remains unidentified.

Germline V gene sequence: CDR1 SQVTM, CDR2 ANQGSEA. The CDR3 runs to 16 residues. The V and J ends lost 3 bases and 4 bases respectively, with 19 bases between them. Only in-frame clones appear in the TCRdb table, and some are missing; sequencing was by immunoSEQ multiplex PCR. The sample includes about 77,000 clones, about 93% of them seen just once. The origin of this receptor is an adult with an advanced solid tumor such as melanoma, head and neck, liver or kidney cancer. The input for sequencing was CD4+ or CD8+ T cells sorted from blood, taken in a trial of the OX40 agonist ivuxolimab. The rearrangement links TRBV29-1 to TRBJ2-1; D is tentatively TRBD1 or TRBD2 (5 bases each). The DNA of the CDR3 is TGCAGCGTTGAGGGATTCCTCCCGGGACCATACAATGAGCAGTTCTTC. Translation gives CSVEGFLPGPYNEQFF.